These 22 T cell receptor beta chains share one sample of origin, sequenced in a study of blood T cell repertoires in COVID-19. Clones were read by immunoSEQ multiplex PCR, and TCRdb kept only the in-frame ones, dropping some. The sample lists about 37,000 clones, roughly 90% occurring once. Specimen: peripheral blood. These receptors all stem from a man aged 60 to 75 with active COVID-19.

This chain links TRBV11-2 with TRBJ2-7; 11 bases agree with TRBD2. V lost 0 bases and J lost 2; bases outside the gene matches: 12. The germline V gene has CDR1 SGHAT and CDR2 FQNNGV. The CDR3 totals 19 residues. The CDR3 spells CASSLDLRPFSGRAYEQYF. As DNA, the CDR3 is TGTGCCAGCAGCTTAGACCTCCGCCCCTTTAGCGGGAGGGCCTACGAGCAGTACTTC. Full variable domain (remainder filled in from reference TRBV11-2 and TRBJ2-7): EAGVAQSPRYKIIEKRQSVAFWCNPISGHATLYWYQQILGQGPKLLIQFQNNGVVDDSQLPKDRFSAERLKGVDSTLKIQPAKLEDSAVYLCASSLDLRPFSGRAYEQYFGPGTRLTVT.

This chain connects TRBV19 to TRBJ2-6; TRBD1 aligns across 8 bases. V lost 4 bases, J lost 3 bases, and 8 bases stayed unmatched. This CDR3 is 17 amino acids long. Germline loops: CDR1 LNHDA, CDR2 SQIVND (reference sequence). The CDR3 nucleotides are TGTGCCAGTAGTAGGACAGGGTCTAGTTTTGGGGCCAACGTCCTGACTTTC. It codes for CASSRTGSSFGANVLTF.

The chain employs TRBV5-1 and TRBJ2-7; TRBD1 matches 7 bases. V dropped 5 bases and J dropped 5; count of bases not matched to a gene: 13. The CDR3 totals 15 residues. CDR1 and CDR2 from the germline V gene are SGHRS and YFSETQ. DNA of the CDR3: TGCGCCAGCAGAGTGACAGGGAGTAGTTCAAACGAGCAGTACTTC. Translating gives CASRVTGSSSNEQYF.

This chain connects TRBV19 to TRBJ2-4; D is possibly TRBD2 (5 bases). Trimming took off 5 bases at V and 5 bases at J, with 19 bases between the two ends. This CDR3 has 16 amino acids. From germline, CDR1 is LNHDA and CDR2 SQIVND (reference sequence). CDR3 in DNA: TGTGCCAGTAGTGCGTGGACTGTGGGTATTGAAAACATTCAGTACTTC. The encoded protein is CASSAWTVGIENIQYF.

This clone was detected only once. V usage is TRBV28 and J usage is TRBJ2-5, with TRBD1 matching 7 bases. Trimming took 6 bases from V and 7 from J; bases not matched to a gene: 17. Per germline, CDR1 MDHEN and CDR2 SYDVKM. The CDR3 spans 16 residues. This CDR3 reads CASSPRGQGAIGTQYF. The CDR3 region has the DNA TGTGCCAGCAGCCCGAGGGGGCAGGGCGCGATTGGGACCCAGTACTTC.

This chain links TRBV2 with TRBJ2-3; TRBD2 matches 10 bases. V lost 4 bases and J lost 2; bases outside the gene matches: 6. The CDR3 runs to 16 residues. Per the germline V gene, CDR1 is SNHLY and CDR2 is FYNNEI. This CDR3 is CASSGGAGGYTDTQYF. CDR3 sequence (DNA): TGTGCCAGCAGTGGAGGAGCGGGAGGGTACACAGATACGCAGTATTTT.

The sample holds one count of this clone. V usage is TRBV28 and J usage is TRBJ2-7; 13 bases match TRBD2. Germline V gives CDR1 MDHEN, CDR2 SYDVKM. This CDR3 spans 13 amino acids. With 6 bases clipped from V and 8 bases from J, the junction kept 4 bases outside the gene matches. CDR3: CASRTSGRNQQYF. CDR3 bases: TGTGCCAGCAGGACTAGCGGGAGGAATCAGCAGTACTTC.

The V gene is TRBV11-2, the J gene TRBJ2-5, with TRBD1 matching 7 bases. CDR1 and CDR2 (germline): SGHAT, FQNNGV. V lost 5 bases to trimming and J lost 2 bases; unmatched junction nucleotides: 5. The CDR3 is made up of 14 amino acids. CDR3 sequence reads: CASSQGQLQETQYF. The DNA of the CDR3 is TGTGCCAGCAGCCAGGGACAGTTACAAGAGACCCAGTACTTC.

V usage is TRBV4-2 and J usage is TRBJ2-3; D unclear. The CDR3 length is 15 residues. V was pared by 0 bases and J by 2 bases, with 9 bases between. Per the germline V gene, CDR1 is LGHNA and CDR2 is YNFKEQ. The CDR3 sequence: CASSQDLRITDTQYF. The CDR3 DNA sequence: TGTGCCAGCAGCCAAGATCTGAGGATCACAGATACGCAGTATTTT.

This clone was picked up one time. This chain links TRBV5-6 with TRBJ1-4, with D possibly matching TRBD1 (5 bases). The CDR3 runs 14 residues. V lost 0 bases and J lost 8, with 11 bases in between. Germline-derived CDR1 and CDR2 are SGHDT and YYEEEE. The CDR3 nucleotides read TGTGCCAGCAGCTTGGGGGGCAGGCAAGAAAAACTGTTTTTT. This encodes CASSLGGRQEKLFF.

The chain uses TRBV25-1 and TRBJ1-2; D not resolved. This CDR3 has 13 amino acids. The germline gives CDR1 MGHDK, CDR2 SYGVNS. V dropped 3 bases and J dropped 3 bases, with 8 bases sitting between them. CDR3 region: CASSEGGYYGYTF. CDR3 coding DNA: TGTGCCAGCAGTGAGGGAGGGTACTATGGCTACACCTTC.

In regard to this clone: The junction departs from the called germline gene at one end, perhaps through a read error. This chain uses TRBV6-1 with TRBJ2-7; no clear D. The CDR3 is 13 amino acids. CDR1 and CDR2 (germline): MNHNS, SASEGT. This CDR3 is CASSEVARYEQYF. CDR3 DNA sequence: TGTGCCAGCAGCGAAGTGGCCAGGTACGAGCAGTACTTC.

The chain recombines TRBV3-1 (or the pseudogene TRBV3-2) with TRBJ2-1; the match to TRBD1 covers 9 bases. There are 15 residues in the CDR3. The V gene end was trimmed by 4 bases and the J gene end by 1 base; junction bases not matched to a gene: 2. The germline gives CDR1 LGHDT, CDR2 YNNKEL (reference sequence). The CDR3 region has the DNA TGTGCCAGCAGCCCTGGACAGGGGTCCTACAATGAGCAGTTCTTC. This sequence encodes CASSPGQGSYNEQFF.

This chain links TRBV29-1 with TRBJ1-1, with TRBD1 identical over 7 bases. Germline trimming cut 4 bases from V and 0 bases from J; bases unmatched to any gene: 8. Germline values: CDR1 SQVTM, CDR2 ANQGSEA. There are 15 residues in the CDR3. Written as DNA, the CDR3 is TGCAGCGTTGTGTCCAGGGGGATTTTGAACACTGAAGCTTTCTTT. It translates to CSVVSRGILNTEAFF.

The chain employs TRBV10-3 and TRBJ1-1, with D possibly being TRBD1 (5 bases). The CDR3 covers 17 residues. Germline assignment: CDR1 ENHRY and CDR2 SYGVKD. The ends were cut back, 0 bases at V and 3 bases at J, with 17 bases in the middle. CDR3 coding DNA: TGTGCCATCAGTGAGTCCGCAGGGAGGTTTGTTGACACTGAAGCTTTCTTT. Translating it yields CAISESAGRFVDTEAFF.

The chain has TRBV5-1 and TRBJ1-4; D call uncertain. This CDR3 region has 14 residues. Trimming pared 0 bases from V and 7 bases from J, leaving 10 bases between. Germline CDR1 SGHRS, CDR2 YFSETQ. The CDR3 sequence: CASSLAEGTEKLFF. The CDR3 DNA follows: TGCGCCAGCAGCTTGGCCGAGGGTACTGAAAAACTGTTTTTT.

The genes are TRBV7-6 and TRBJ2-6, with D maybe TRBD1 (5 bases). The V end was cut by 0 bases, the J end by 0 bases, with 9 bases between. The CDR3 totals 17 residues. Germline values: CDR1 SGHVS, CDR2 FNYEAQ. The CDR3 region has the DNA TGTGCCAGCAGCTTAGCTACAGGTCGCTCTGGGGCCAACGTCCTGACTTTC. Its translation is CASSLATGRSGANVLTF.

This chain uses TRBV7-9 with TRBJ2-5; tentatively, D is TRBD2 (5 bases). The CDR3 has 11 residues. V lost 8 bases and J lost 5, with 9 bases in between. Looked up from germline, CDR1 is SEHNR and CDR2 is FQNEAQ (reference sequence). Written as DNA, the CDR3 is TGTGCCAGCGGCGCTAGCGAGACCCAGTACTTC. This translates into CASGASETQYF.

This clone was observed a single time. The chain is built from TRBV9 and TRBJ2-2, with 14 bases identical to TRBD2. The CDR3 is 17 residues long. The germline V gene has CDR1 SGDLS and CDR2 YYNGEE. The J segment lost 4 bases and the V segment lost 3 bases, leaving 5 bases of the junction unmatched. The CDR3 DNA reads TGTGCCAGCAGCGACGGGACTAGCGGGAGAGTCACCGGGGAGCTGTTTTTT. As protein: CASSDGTSGRVTGELFF.

The chain joins TRBV7-2 to TRBJ2-3; 12 nucleotides line up with TRBD2. Germline V lookup: CDR1 SGHTA, CDR2 FQGNSA. The CDR3 runs to 14 residues. Trimming took 5 bases from V and 5 from J; bases not matched to a gene: 2. The CDR3 is CASSPSGGEDTQYF. CDR3 coding DNA: TGTGCCAGCAGCCCTAGCGGGGGGGAAGATACGCAGTATTTT.

A few counts support this clone. The chain carries TRBV25-1 and TRBJ2-3, with TRBD2 matching 7 bases. The CDR3 contains 14 residues. The germline gives CDR1 MGHDK, CDR2 SYGVNS. With V trimmed by 5 bases and J by 2 bases, 4 bases remained unmatched. The CDR3 DNA reads as TGTGCCAGCAGTAGACTAGCTCCCACAGATACGCAGTATTTT. It specifies CASSRLAPTDTQYF.

This clone occurred a few times. The J gene is TRBJ2-1, the V gene TRBV4-2, with 8 nucleotides matching TRBD2. CDR1 is LGHNA and CDR2 is YNFKEQ in the germline V gene. V lost 0 bases, J lost 6 bases, and 10 bases stayed unmatched. This CDR3 has 17 residues. The CDR3 bases are TGTGCCAGCAGCCAAGAAGGTAGCGGGACATCGCTCAATGAGCAGTTCTTC. This encodes CASSQEGSGTSLNEQFF.